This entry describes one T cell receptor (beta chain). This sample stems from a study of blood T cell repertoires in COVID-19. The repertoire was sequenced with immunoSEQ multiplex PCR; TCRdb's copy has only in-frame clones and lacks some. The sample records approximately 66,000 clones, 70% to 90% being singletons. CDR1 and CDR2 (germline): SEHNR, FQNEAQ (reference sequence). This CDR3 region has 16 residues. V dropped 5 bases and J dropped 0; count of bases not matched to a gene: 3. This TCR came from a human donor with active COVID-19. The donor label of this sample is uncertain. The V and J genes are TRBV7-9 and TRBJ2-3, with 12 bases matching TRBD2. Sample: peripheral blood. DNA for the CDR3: TGTGCCAGCAGCGCGGGGACTAGCGGGAGCACAGATACGCAGTATTTT. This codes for CASSAGTSGSTDTQYF.